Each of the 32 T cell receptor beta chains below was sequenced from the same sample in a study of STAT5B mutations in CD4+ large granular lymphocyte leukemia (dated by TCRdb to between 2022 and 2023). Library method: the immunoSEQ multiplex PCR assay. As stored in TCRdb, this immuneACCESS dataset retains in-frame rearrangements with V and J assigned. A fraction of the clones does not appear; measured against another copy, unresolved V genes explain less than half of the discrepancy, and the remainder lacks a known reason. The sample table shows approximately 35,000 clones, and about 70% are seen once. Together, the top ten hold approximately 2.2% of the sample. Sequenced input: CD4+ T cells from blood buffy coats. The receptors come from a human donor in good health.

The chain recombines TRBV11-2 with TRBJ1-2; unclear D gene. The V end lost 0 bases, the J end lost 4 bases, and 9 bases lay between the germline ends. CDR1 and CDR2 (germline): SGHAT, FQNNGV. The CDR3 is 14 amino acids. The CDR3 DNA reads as TGTGCCAGCAGCTTAGATGTACTCAGCTATGGCTACACCTTC. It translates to CASSLDVLSYGYTF.

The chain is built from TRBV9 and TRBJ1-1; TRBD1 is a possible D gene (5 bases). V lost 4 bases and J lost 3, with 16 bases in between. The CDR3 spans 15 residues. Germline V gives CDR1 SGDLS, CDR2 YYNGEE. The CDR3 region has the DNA TGTGCCAGCAGCCCCCGGGACCTGGTGGACACTGAAGCTTTCTTT. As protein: CASSPRDLVDTEAFF. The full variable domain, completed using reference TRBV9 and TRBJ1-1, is DSGVTQTPKHLITATGQRVTLRCSPRSGDLSVYWYQQSLDQGLQFLIQYYNGEERAKGNILERFSAQQFPDLHSELNLSSLELGDSALYFCASSPRDLVDTEAFFGQGTRLTVV.

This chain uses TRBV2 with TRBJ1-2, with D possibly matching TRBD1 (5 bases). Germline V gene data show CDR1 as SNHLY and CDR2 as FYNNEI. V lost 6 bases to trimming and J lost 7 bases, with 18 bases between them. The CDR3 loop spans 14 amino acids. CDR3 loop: CASSTGTSGAGYTF. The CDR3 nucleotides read TGTGCCAGCAGCACCGGGACTTCGGGAGCTGGCTACACCTTC. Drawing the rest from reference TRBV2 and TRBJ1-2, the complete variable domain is EPEVTQTPSHQVTQMGQEVILRCVPISNHLYFYWYRQILGQKVEFLVSFYNNEISEKSEIFDDQFSVERPDGSNFTLKIRSTKLEDSAMYFCASSTGTSGAGYTFGSGTRLTVV.

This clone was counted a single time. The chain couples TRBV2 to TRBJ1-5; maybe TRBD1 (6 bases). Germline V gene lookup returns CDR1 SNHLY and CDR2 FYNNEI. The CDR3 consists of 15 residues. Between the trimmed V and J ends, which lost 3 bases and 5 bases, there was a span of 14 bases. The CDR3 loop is CASSEASRGYQPQHF. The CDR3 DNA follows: TGTGCCAGCAGTGAGGCCTCCAGGGGCTATCAGCCCCAGCATTTT. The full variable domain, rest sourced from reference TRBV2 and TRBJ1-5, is EPEVTQTPSHQVTQMGQEVILRCVPISNHLYFYWYRQILGQKVEFLVSFYNNEISEKSEIFDDQFSVERPDGSNFTLKIRSTKLEDSAMYFCASSEASRGYQPQHFGDGTRLSIL.

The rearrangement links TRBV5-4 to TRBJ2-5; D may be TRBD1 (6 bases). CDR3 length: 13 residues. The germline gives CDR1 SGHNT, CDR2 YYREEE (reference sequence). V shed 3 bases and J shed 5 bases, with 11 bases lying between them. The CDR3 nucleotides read TGTGCCAGCAGCTCAACAGGGTGGGAGACCCAGTACTTC. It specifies CASSSTGWETQYF.

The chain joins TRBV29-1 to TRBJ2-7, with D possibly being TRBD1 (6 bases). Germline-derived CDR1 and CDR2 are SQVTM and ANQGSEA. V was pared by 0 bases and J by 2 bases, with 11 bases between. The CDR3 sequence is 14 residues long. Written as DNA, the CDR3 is TGCAGCGTTGAAGATCGGGCAGGGGCCTACGAGCAGTACTTC. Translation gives CSVEDRAGAYEQYF.

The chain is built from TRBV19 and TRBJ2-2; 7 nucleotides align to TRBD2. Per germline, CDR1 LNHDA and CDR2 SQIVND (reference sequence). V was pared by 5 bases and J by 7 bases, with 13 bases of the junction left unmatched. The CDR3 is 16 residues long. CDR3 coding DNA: TGTGCCAGTAGTTCCCCCCTGGGGGGAGGGGTCGGGGAGCTGTTTTTT. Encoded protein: CASSSPLGGGVGELFF. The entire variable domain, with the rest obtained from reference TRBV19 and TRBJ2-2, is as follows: DGGITQSPKYLFRKEGQNVTLSCEQNLNHDAMYWYRQDPGQGLRLIYYSQIVNDFQKGDIAEGYSVSREKKESFPLTVTSAQKNPTAFYLCASSSPLGGGVGELFFGEGSRLTVL.

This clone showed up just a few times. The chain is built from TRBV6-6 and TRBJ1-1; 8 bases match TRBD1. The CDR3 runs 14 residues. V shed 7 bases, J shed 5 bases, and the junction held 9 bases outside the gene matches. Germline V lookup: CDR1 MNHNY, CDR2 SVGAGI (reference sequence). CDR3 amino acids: CASTNDRGGTEAFF. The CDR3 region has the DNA TGTGCCAGCACAAACGACAGGGGAGGTACTGAAGCTTTCTTT.

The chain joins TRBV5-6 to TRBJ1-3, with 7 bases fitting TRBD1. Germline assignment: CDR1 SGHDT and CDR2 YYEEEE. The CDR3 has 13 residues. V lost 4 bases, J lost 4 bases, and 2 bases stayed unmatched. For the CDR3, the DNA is TGTGCCAGCAGCAGGGGGCCAGGAAACACCATATATTTT. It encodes CASSRGPGNTIYF.

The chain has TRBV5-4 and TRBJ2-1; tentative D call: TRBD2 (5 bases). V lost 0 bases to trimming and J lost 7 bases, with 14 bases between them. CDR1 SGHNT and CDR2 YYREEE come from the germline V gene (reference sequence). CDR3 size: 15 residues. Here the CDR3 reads CASSLESGVRNEQFF. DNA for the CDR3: TGTGCCAGCAGCTTGGAATCCGGGGTCAGGAATGAGCAGTTCTTC.

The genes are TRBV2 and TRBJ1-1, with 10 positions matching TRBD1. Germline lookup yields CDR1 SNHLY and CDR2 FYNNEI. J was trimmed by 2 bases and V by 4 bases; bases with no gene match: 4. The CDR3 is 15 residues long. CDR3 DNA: TGTGCCAGCAGTGCCTCGACAGGGGGCAACACTGAAGCTTTCTTT. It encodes CASSASTGGNTEAFF.

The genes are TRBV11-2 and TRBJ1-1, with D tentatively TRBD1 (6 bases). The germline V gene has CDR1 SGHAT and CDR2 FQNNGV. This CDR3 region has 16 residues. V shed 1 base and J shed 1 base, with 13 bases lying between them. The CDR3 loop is CASSLAPTGPNTEAFF. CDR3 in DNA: TGTGCCAGCAGCTTAGCCCCTACAGGGCCGAACACTGAAGCTTTCTTT.

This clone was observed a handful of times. This CDR3 is CASSDYGNTEAFF. In DNA form, the CDR3 reads TGTGCCAGCAGTGATTACGGGAACACTGAAGCTTTCTTT. The gene calls are TRBV2 and TRBJ1-1; no reliable D call. The CDR3 extends over 13 amino acids. The V end was cut by 3 bases, the J end by 1 base, with 6 bases between. Germline V lookup: CDR1 SNHLY, CDR2 FYNNEI.

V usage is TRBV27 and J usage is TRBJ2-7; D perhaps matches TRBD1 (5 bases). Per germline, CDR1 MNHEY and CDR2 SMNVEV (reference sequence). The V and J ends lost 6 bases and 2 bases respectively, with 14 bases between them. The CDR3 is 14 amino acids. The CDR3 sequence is CASRKAQAAYEQYF. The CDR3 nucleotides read TGTGCCAGCAGGAAAGCACAGGCTGCCTACGAGCAGTACTTC.

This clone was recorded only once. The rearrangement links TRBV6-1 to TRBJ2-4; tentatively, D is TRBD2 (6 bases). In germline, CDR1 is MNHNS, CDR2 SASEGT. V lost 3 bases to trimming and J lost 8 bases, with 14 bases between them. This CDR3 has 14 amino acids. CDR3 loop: CASSDRLVGDIQYF. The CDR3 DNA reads TGTGCCAGCAGTGACCGACTAGTCGGGGACATTCAGTACTTC.

This CDR3 is CASSSFKETQYF. CDR3 nucleotides: TGTGCCAGCAGCTCATTTAAAGAGACCCAGTACTTC. The chain carries TRBV7-6 and TRBJ2-5, with unresolved D. Trimming cost V 4 bases and J 3 bases, with 6 bases left between them. The CDR3 is 12 amino acids. Germline CDR1 is SGHVS and CDR2 is FNYEAQ.

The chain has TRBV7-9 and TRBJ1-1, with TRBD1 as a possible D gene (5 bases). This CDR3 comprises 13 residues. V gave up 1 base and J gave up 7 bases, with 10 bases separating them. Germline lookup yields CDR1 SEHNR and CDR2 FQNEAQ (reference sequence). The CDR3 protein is CASSLVWGDEAFF. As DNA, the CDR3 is TGTGCCAGCAGCTTAGTATGGGGGGATGAAGCTTTCTTT. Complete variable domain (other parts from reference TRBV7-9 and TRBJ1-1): DTGVSQNPRHKITKRGQNVTFRCDPISEHNRLYWYRQTLGQGPEFLTYFQNEAQLEKSRLLSDRFSAERPKGSFSTLEIQRTEQGDSAMYLCASSLVWGDEAFFGQGTRLTVV.

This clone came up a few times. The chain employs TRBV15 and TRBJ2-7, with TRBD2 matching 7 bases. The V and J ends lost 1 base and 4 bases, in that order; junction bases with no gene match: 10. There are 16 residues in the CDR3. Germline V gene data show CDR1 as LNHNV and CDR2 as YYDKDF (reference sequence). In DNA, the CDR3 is TGTGCCACCAGCAGAGGATCGTTCGGGACTATTTACGAGCAGTACTTC. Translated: CATSRGSFGTIYEQYF.

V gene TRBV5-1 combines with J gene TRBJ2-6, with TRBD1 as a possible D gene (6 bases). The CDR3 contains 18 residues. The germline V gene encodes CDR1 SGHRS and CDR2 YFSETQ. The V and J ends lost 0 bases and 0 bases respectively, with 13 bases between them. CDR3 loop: CASSLDNTRGSGANVLTF. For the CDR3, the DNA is TGCGCCAGCAGCTTGGACAACACCAGGGGCTCTGGGGCCAACGTCCTGACTTTC.

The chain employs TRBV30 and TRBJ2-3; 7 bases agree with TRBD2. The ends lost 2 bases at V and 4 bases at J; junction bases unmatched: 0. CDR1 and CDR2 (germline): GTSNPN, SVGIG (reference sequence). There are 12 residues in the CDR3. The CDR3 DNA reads TGTGCCTGGAGTAGCGGGGCAGATACGCAGTATTTT. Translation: CAWSSGADTQYF.

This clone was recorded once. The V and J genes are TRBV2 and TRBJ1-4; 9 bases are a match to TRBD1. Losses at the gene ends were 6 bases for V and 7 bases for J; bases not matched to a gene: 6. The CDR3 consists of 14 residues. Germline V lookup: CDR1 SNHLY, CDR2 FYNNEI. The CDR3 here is CASRAGTGPEKLFF. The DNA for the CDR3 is TGTGCCAGCAGGGCCGGGACAGGGCCTGAAAAACTGTTTTTT.

The CDR3 DNA is TGCAGCGTCGCGGGGCACTATGGCTACACCTTC. It encodes CSVAGHYGYTF. J is TRBJ1-2 and V is TRBV29-1, with D possibly being TRBD1 (5 bases). CDR1 is SQVTM and CDR2 is ANQGSEA in the germline V gene. The CDR3 spans 11 residues. V lost 6 bases and J 3 bases, leaving 8 bases between the germline ends. Full variable domain (missing parts from reference TRBV29-1 and TRBJ1-2): SAVISQKPSRDICQRGTSLTIQCQVDSQVTMMFWYRQQPGQSLTLIATANQGSEATYESGFVIDKFPISRPNLTFSTLTVSNMSPEDSSIYLCSVAGHYGYTFGSGTRLTVV.

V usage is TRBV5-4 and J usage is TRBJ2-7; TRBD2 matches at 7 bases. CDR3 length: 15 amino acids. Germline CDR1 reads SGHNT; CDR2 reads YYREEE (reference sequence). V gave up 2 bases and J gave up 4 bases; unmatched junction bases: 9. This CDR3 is CASSLDPGGNYEQYF. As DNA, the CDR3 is TGTGCCAGCAGCTTAGATCCGGGGGGAAATTACGAGCAGTACTTC.

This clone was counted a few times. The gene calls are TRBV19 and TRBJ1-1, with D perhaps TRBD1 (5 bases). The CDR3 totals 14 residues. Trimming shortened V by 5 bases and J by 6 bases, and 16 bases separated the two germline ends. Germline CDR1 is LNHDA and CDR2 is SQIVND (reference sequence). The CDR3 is CASSAGRGESEAFF. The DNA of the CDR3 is TGTGCCAGTAGTGCCGGACGGGGCGAGTCTGAAGCTTTCTTT. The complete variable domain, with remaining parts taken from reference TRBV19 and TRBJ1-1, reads DGGITQSPKYLFRKEGQNVTLSCEQNLNHDAMYWYRQDPGQGLRLIYYSQIVNDFQKGDIAEGYSVSREKKESFPLTVTSAQKNPTAFYLCASSAGRGESEAFFGQGTRLTVV.

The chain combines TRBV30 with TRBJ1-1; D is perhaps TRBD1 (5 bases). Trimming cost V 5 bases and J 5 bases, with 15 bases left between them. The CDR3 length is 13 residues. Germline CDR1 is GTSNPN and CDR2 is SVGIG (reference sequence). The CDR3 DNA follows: TGTGCCTGGGGAGTCACAGGCAATACTGAAGCTTTCTTT. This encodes CAWGVTGNTEAFF.

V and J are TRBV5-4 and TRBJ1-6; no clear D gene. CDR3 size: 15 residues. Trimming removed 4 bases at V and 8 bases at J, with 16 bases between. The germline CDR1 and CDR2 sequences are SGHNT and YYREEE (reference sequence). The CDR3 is CASSGTNSRDSPLHF. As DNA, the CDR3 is TGTGCCAGCAGCGGCACCAACTCCCGGGATTCACCCCTCCACTTT.

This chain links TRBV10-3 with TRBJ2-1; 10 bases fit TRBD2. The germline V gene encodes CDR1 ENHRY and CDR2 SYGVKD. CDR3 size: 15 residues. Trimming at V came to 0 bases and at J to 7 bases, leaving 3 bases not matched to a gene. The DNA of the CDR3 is TGTGCCATCAGTGAGTCGAGTAGCGGGAGGAATGAGCAGTTCTTC. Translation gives CAISESSSGRNEQFF.

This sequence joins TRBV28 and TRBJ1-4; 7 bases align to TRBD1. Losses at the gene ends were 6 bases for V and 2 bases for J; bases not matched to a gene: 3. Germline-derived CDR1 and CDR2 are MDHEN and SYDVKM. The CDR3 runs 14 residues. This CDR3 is CASSQGGTNEKLFF. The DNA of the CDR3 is TGTGCCAGCAGCCAGGGGGGGACTAATGAAAAACTGTTTTTT.

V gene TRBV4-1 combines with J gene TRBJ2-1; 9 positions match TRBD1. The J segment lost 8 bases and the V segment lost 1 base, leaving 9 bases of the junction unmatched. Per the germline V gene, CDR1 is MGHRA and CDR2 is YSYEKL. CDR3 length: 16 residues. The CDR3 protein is CASSQAGDRDVDEQFF. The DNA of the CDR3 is TGCGCCAGCAGCCAAGCCGGGGACAGGGACGTGGATGAGCAGTTCTTC.

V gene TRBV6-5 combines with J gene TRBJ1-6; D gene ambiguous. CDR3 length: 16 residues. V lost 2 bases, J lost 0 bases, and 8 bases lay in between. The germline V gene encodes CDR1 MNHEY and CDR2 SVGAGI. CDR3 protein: CASSYGGSSYNSPLHF. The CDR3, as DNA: TGTGCCAGCAGTTACGGAGGGAGCTCCTATAATTCACCCCTCCACTTT.

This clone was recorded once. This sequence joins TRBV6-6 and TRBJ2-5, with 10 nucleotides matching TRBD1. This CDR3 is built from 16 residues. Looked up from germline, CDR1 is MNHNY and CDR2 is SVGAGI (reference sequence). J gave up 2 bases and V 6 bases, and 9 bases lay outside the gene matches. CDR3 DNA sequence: TGTGCCAGCAGGGGACAGGGGACCAACAATCAAGAGACCCAGTACTTC. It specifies CASRGQGTNNQETQYF.

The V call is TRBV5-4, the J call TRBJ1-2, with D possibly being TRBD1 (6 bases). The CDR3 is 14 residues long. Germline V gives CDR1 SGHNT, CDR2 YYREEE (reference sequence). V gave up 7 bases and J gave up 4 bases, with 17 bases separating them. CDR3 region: CASGTLQGRYGYTF. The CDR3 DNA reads TGTGCCAGCGGGACCCTCCAGGGGCGCTATGGCTACACCTTC.